This T cell receptor (beta chain) comes out of a study of T cell changes during pregnancy in multiple sclerosis. Some clones are missing from TCRdb's copy, which holds only in-frame ones; the method was immunoSEQ multiplex PCR. The repertoire consists of 100,000 or so clones, with 91% occurring once and the leading ten covering 3.1%. Per the germline V gene, CDR1 is MGHRA and CDR2 is YSYEKL. The CDR3 spans 14 residues. Trimming at V came to 3 bases and at J to 4 bases, leaving 5 bases not matched to a gene. The V gene is TRBV4-1, the J gene TRBJ1-1; 7 bases fit TRBD1. This specimen consisted of peripheral blood, obtained in the second trimester of pregnancy. This sequence originates from a female donor with multiple sclerosis, enrolled in a pregnancy study. The CDR3 DNA is TGCGCCAGCAGCCATTCGACAGGGAGCACTGAAGCTTTCTTT. Protein: CASSHSTGSTEAFF.